This T cell receptor beta chain emerged from a study of T-cell memory formation after mild COVID-19. Background on the study: For the most part, TCR clusters were specific to one donor.

Study-wide results and caveats: The appearance of some responding clones in pre-infection memory suggested that cross-reactive memory joined. Clones which contracted sat mainly in CM and EM if CD4+, and in EMRA if CD8+.

This CDR3 comprises 17 residues. V lost 3 bases to trimming and J lost 5 bases; unmatched junction nucleotides: 11. Germline CDR1 reads LNHNV; CDR2 reads YYDKDF (reference sequence). Turning to this clonotype: The target antigen is unknown.

TCRdb reprocessed the 5' RACE reads via MiXCR and lists one record per CDR3 protein. The data hold 500,000 to 650,000 distinct CDR3 sequences, with less than 25% observed a single time. The TCR comes from an adult woman who had mild COVID-19 (a few samples of this study predate the infection). Cell type and time point are not known. The chain employs TRBV15 and TRBJ1-5; TRBD1 matches at 9 bases. Sequencing was performed on PBMCs or a T cell subset sorted from them (not recorded which). Here the CDR3 reads CATSRVTTGGAYQPQHF. The CDR3 DNA is TGTGCCACCAGCAGGGTTACTACAGGGGGCGCTTATCAGCCCCAGCATTTT.